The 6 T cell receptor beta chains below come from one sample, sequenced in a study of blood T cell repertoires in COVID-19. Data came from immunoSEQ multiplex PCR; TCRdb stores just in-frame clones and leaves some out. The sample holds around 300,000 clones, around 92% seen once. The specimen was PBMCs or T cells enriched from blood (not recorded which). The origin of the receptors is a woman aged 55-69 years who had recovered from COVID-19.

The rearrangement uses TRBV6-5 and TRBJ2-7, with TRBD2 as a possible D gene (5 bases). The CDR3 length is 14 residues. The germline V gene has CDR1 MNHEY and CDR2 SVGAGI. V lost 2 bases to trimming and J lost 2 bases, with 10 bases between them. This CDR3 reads CASSYEGATYEQYF. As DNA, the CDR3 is TGTGCCAGCAGTTACGAGGGAGCAACCTACGAGCAGTACTTC.

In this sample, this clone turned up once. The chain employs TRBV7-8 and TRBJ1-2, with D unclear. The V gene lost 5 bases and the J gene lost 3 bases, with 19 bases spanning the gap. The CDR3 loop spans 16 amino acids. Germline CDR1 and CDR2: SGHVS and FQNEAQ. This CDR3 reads CASSPPPPGRDYGYTF. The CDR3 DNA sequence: TGTGCCAGCAGCCCGCCCCCGCCGGGTCGCGACTATGGCTACACCTTC.

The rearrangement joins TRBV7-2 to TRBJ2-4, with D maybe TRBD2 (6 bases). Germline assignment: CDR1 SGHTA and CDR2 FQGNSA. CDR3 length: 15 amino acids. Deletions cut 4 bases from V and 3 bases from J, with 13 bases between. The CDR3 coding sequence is TGTGCCAGCAGCTCCGGGCTAGCGAGCAAAAACATTCAGTACTTC. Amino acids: CASSSGLASKNIQYF. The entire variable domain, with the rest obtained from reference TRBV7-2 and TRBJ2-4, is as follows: GAGVSQSPSNKVTEKGKDVELRCDPISGHTALYWYRQSLGQGLEFLIYFQGNSAPDKSGLPSDRFSAERTGGSVSTLTIQRTQQEDSAVYLCASSSGLASKNIQYFGAGTRLSVL.

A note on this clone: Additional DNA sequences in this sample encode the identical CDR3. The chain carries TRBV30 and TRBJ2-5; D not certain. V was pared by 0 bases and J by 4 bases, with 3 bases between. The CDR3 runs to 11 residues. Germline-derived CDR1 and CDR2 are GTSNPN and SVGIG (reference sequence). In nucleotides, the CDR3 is TGTGCCTGGAGTGTCCTAGAGACCCAGTACTTC. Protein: CAWSVLETQYF. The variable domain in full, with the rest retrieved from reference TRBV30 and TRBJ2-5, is SQTIHQWPATLVQPVGSPLSLECTVEGTSNPNLYWYRQAAGRGLQLLFYSVGIGQISSEVPQNLSASRPQDRQFILSSKKLLLSDSGFYLCAWSVLETQYFGPGTRLLVL.

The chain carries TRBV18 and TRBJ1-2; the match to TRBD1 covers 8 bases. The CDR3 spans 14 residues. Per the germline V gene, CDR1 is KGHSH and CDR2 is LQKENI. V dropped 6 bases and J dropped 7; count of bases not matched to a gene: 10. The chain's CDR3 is CASSPTGADAGYTF. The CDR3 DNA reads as TGTGCCAGCTCTCCGACAGGGGCAGATGCTGGCTACACCTTC. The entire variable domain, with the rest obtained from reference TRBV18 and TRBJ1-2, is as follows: NAGVMQNPRHLVRRRGQEARLRCSPMKGHSHVYWYRQLPEEGLKFMVYLQKENIIDESGMPKERFSAEFPKEGPSILRIQQVVRGDSAAYFCASSPTGADAGYTFGSGTRLTVV.

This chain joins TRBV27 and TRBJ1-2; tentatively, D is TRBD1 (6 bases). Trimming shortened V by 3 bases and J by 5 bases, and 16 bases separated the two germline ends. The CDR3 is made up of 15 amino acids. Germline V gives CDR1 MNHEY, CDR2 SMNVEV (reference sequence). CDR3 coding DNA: TGTGCCAGCAGTTTCCGGGCAGGGGCAAAATATGGCTACACCTTC. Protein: CASSFRAGAKYGYTF.